This TCR beta chain was identified in a study of blood T cells in healthy people across ages. Study conclusions and caveats: There was no known CMV status for donors, so expanded clonotype changes were possibly confounded.

Through a sample-barcoded 5' primer and a J-beta primer mix, a second PCR was run for roughly 7 to 11 cycles. Via MiXCR, TCRdb re-called the 5' RACE reads, giving one row per CDR3 protein. Seen here are around 1,500,000 distinct CDR3 sequences, about 43% observed once, and the top ten hold roughly 8.2%. This CDR3 has 14 amino acids. The J segment lost 7 bases and the V segment lost 7 bases, leaving 12 bases of the junction unmatched. This clonotype showed up just once. No antigen is known for it. Sequencing was performed on blood. V is TRBV12-3 or TRBV12-4 and J is TRBJ1-2; TRBD1 agrees at 7 bases. This TCR was sampled from a young woman in good health. CDR3 loop: CASTHGEGAGGYTF. For the CDR3, the DNA is TGTGCCAGCACTCACGGGGAGGGGGCTGGTGGCTACACCTTC.